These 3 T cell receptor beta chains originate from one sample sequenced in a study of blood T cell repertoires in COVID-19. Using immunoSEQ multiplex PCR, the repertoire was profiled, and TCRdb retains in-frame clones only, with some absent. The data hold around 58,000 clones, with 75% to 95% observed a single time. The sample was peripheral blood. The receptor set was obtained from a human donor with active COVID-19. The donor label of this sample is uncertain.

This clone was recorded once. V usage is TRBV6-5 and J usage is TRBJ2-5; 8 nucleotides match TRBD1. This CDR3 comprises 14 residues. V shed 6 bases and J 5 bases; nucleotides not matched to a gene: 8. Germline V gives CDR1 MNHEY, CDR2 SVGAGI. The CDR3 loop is CASSRQGARETQYF. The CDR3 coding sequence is TGTGCCAGCAGCCGCCAGGGGGCTCGGGAGACCCAGTACTTC.

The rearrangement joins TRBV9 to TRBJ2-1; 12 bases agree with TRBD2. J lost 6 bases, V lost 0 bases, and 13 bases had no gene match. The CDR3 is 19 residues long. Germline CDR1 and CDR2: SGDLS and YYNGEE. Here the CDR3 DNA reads TGTGCCAGCAGCGTAGATTCCGGGGCTAGCGGGGGGGCTCGCAATGAGCAGTTCTTC. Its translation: CASSVDSGASGGARNEQFF.

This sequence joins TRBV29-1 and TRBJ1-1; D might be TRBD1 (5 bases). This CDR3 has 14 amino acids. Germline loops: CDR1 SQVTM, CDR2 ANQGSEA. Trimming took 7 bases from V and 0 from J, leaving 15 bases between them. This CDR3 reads CSGGGSPMNTEAFF. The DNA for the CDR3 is TGCAGCGGCGGGGGAAGCCCCATGAACACTGAAGCTTTCTTT. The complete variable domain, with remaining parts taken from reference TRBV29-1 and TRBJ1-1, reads SAVISQKPSRDICQRGTSLTIQCQVDSQVTMMFWYRQQPGQSLTLIATANQGSEATYESGFVIDKFPISRPNLTFSTLTVSNMSPEDSSIYLCSGGGSPMNTEAFFGQGTRLTVV.